This entry describes one TCR beta chain. Its antigen is currently not known. Base qualities are missing; no much larger clone stands one base away. Genomic DNA was extracted with the Qiagen DNeasy kit from unsorted PBMCs and from negatively selected CD4+ and CD8+ fractions. Using primers that anneal to V and J segments, immunoSEQ multiplex PCR amplified the TCR beta CDR3 regions. A synthetic immune receptor repertoire was used to minimize amplification bias, and remaining bias was computationally removed after sequencing. Turning to the authors' computational methods: Repertoire diversity was quantified as the Shannon entropy index using custom Python scripts. Unsorted, CD4+ and CD8+ repertoires were examined separately, except in combined analyses, for which CD4+ and CD8+ sequences were merged in silico. A clone was considered expanded if an increase in frequency of at least 2-fold after treatment relative to C1D1 was found, and a pseudocount of 0.5 was applied to clones undetected at baseline. Clones with 0 or 1 copy at C1D1 were defined as singleton clones, while clones with 2 or more copies were defined as non-singleton clones. By matching protein sequences in sorted samples from the same patient, clones expanded in unsorted samples were annotated as CD4+, CD8+ or unknown. Wilcoxon tests on paired samples were used to test changes in diversity from C1D1 to C4D1. This is the immuneACCESS table as TCRdb keeps it, with only in-frame sequences that have V and J called. A part of the clones is gone; compared with another copy, unresolved V genes explain less than half, and the rest is unexplained. The DNA gave D and trimming, while V, J and clone size come from that table. The table for this sample lists tens of thousands of clones; around 90% of them were counted only once. The ten largest clones represent less than 6.5% of the sample.

The intended sense of this specimen's time point label: cycle 2 day 1 (C2D1) of nivolumab. Every trial patient had relapsed following autologous stem cell transplantation, and prior brentuximab vedotin exposure was what differed among cohorts A, B and C. The trial cohort was composed of around 60 patients with relapsed/refractory classical Hodgkin lymphoma, for whom complete response, partial response or progressive disease was recorded as best overall response. In the multi-cohort phase II CheckMate 205 trial, trial patients received single-agent nivolumab. An independent review committee assessed best overall response by applying the 2007 International Working Group response criteria. Trial PBMCs were obtained immediately prior to nivolumab initiation (C1D1) and on therapy at cycle 2 day 1 and cycle 4 day 1. Peripheral blood was collected in 8 mL Vacutainer Cell Preparation Tubes, from which PBMCs were isolated by centrifugation and then cryopreserved.

The data originate from a study of PD-1 blockade in classical Hodgkin lymphoma (TCRdb year 2020). Concerning the study at large: Nivolumab dosing was 3 mg/kg intravenously every 2 weeks, continuing until either disease progression or unacceptable toxicity. The study used CyTOF and TCR beta sequencing to define a peripheral blood immune signature of response to PD-1 blockade in classical Hodgkin lymphoma.

Overall results and qualifications from the work: The study covered only a single clinical trial cohort, and the causes of the repertoire differences, possibly disease activity or prior therapy, were still not defined. Baseline diversity similar to that of newly diagnosed patients was observed in trial patients achieving complete response, whereas significantly lower diversity was observed in partial responders and progressors. CD4+ but not CD8+ TCR diversity rose significantly by C4D1 (p=0.0027 vs p=0.16), most apparent in complete responders (p=0.02). Diversity was lower in patients who began nivolumab less than 1 year after ASCT, so these patients were left out of later analyses to avoid confounding by immune reconstitution. Baseline TCR diversity was reported to be lower in newly diagnosed patients than in healthy donors, and even lower in relapsed/refractory patients.

Trimming removed 7 bases from V and 3 bases from J, leaving 9 bases between the germline ends. Measured from the cysteine to the phenylalanine, the CDR3 is 12 residues long. CDR3 DNA only is kept here, 36 bases in frame from base 1. Looking up the germline V gene (reference sequence) yields CDR1 WNHNN and CDR2 SYGVQD. The specimen comprised peripheral blood mononuclear cells (PBMCs), sampled before the second cycle of nivolumab. The receptor was derived from a human donor with classical Hodgkin lymphoma. Recombination connected TRBV10-1 to TRBJ2-5, and possibly TRBD2, on 5 matching bases. The CDR3 region: CASKTNKETQYF. The nucleotide sequence is given as TGCGCCAGCAAGACTAACAAAGAGACCCAGTACTTC.